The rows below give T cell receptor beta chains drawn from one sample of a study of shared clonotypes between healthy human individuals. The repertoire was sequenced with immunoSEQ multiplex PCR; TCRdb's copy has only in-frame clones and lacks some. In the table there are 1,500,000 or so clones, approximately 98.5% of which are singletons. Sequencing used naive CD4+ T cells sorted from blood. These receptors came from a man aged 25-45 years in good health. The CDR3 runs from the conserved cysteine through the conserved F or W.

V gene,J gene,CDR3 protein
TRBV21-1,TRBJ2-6,CASSIEPPEKGSAGANVLTF
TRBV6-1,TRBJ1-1,CASSETGGYTEAFF
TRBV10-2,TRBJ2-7,CASTQGVGLAGEQYF
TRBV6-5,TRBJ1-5,CASSPLGGGNQPQHF
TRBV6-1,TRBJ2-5,CASSESRQGIEETQYF
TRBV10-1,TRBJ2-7,CASSRSPYEQYF
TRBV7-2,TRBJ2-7,CASTDSLYEQYF
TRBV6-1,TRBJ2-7,CASRRLARWDEQYF
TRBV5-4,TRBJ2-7,CASSLSSSALYEQYF
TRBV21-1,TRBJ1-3,CASSKARRGQGNTIYF
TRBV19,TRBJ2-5,CASSISASGSPGETQYF
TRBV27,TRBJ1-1,CASSFAPADMNTEAFF
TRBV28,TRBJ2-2,CASSRGTSGRTGELFF
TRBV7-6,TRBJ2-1,CASSLRSGGRTAYRNEQFF
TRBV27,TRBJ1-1,CASSFRRGSTEAFF